The 10 T cell receptor beta chains below come from one sample, sequenced in a study of naive and memory T cell subsets. Ligated cDNA underwent four rounds of PCR with nested alpha and beta constant region primers and SP2. TCRdb itself ran the 5' RACE reads through MiXCR, one entry per CDR3 protein. This sample yields 50,000 or so distinct CDR3 sequences, of which approximately 6.6% are seen a single time; 8% to 10% belongs to the top ten. TCR cDNA received a 3' ligated oligonucleotide that carried a UMI. The receptors stem from a male donor in good health.

This clonotype was counted at least ten times. CDR3 amino acids: CASSLILTDEETQYF. The CDR3 DNA follows: TGTGCCAGCAGCTTGATATTAACAGATGAAGAGACCCAGTACTTC. This chain uses TRBV5-6 with TRBJ2-5, with D unresolved. CDR1 SGHDT and CDR2 YYEEEE come from the germline V gene. V shed 1 base and J shed 3 bases, with 13 bases lying between them. The CDR3 sequence is 15 residues long.

This clonotype was detected a few times. The chain is built from TRBV12-3 or TRBV12-4 and TRBJ1-1; 9 bases align to TRBD1. The CDR3 length is 15 residues. V was pared by 5 bases and J by 5 bases, with 9 bases of the junction left unmatched. CDR3 region: CASSPAQGQGTEAFF. The DNA of the CDR3 is TGTGCCAGCAGTCCCGCTCAGGGACAGGGAACTGAAGCTTTCTTT.

This clonotype occurred many times. V and J are TRBV6-2 or TRBV6-3 and TRBJ2-5; 9 bases match TRBD2. The CDR3 covers 14 residues. In germline, CDR1 is MNHEY, CDR2 SVGEGT. V gave up 11 bases and J gave up 5 bases; unmatched junction bases: 12. CDR3 sequence reads: CASGGGGTVETQYF. The CDR3 region has the DNA TGTGCCTCCGGCGGGGGGGGTACTGTGGAGACCCAGTACTTC.

The CDR3 protein is CASSLNQETQYF. The CDR3 nucleotides read TGTGCCAGCAGCCTTAATCAAGAGACCCAGTACTTC. The chain combines TRBV14 with TRBJ2-5; D not resolved. V lost 4 bases to trimming and J lost 2 bases, with 5 bases between them. There are 12 residues in the CDR3. The V gene's germline CDR1 is SGHDN and CDR2 FVKESK.

There are many counts of this clonotype. V gene TRBV19 combines with J gene TRBJ1-2, with D hard to call. V lost 7 bases to trimming and J lost 4 bases, with 10 bases between them. The germline CDR1 and CDR2 sequences are LNHDA and SQIVND (reference sequence). The CDR3 is 12 residues long. The CDR3 spells CASKAGFYGYTF. The CDR3 bases are TGTGCCAGTAAAGCGGGCTTCTATGGCTACACCTTC.

This clonotype has ten or more counts. The V gene is TRBV13, the J gene TRBJ2-7; a weak D match, TRBD2 (6 bases). The V gene lost 0 bases and the J gene lost 6 bases, with 15 bases spanning the gap. There are 15 residues in the CDR3. CDR1 and CDR2 from the germline V gene are PRHDT and FYEKMQ (reference sequence). This chain's CDR3 is CASSLGVREVGEQYF. CDR3 nucleotides: TGTGCCAGCAGCTTAGGCGTCAGGGAGGTTGGCGAGCAGTACTTC.

This chain uses TRBV20-1 with TRBJ1-2, with 9 nucleotides matching TRBD1. Germline values: CDR1 DFQATT, CDR2 SNEGSKA (reference sequence). V was pared by 5 bases and J by 8 bases, with 6 bases of the junction left unmatched. The length of the CDR3 is 12 residues. The CDR3 region is CSAHDTGGGYTF. The CDR3 region has the DNA TGCAGTGCTCATGATACAGGGGGCGGCTACACCTTC.

The table lists this clonotype with a few counts. This chain joins TRBV29-1 and TRBJ2-1, with D perhaps TRBD2 (6 bases). Trimming left V 7 bases short and J 4 bases short, with 20 bases between. The CDR3 covers 15 residues. Germline lookup yields CDR1 SQVTM and CDR2 ANQGSEA. The CDR3 sequence: CSARGGTETYNEQFF. CDR3 in DNA: TGCAGCGCCCGGGGCGGGACGGAGACTTACAATGAGCAGTTCTTC.

The table lists this clonotype with a few counts. This sequence joins TRBV7-9 and TRBJ1-2; D call uncertain. This CDR3 spans 13 amino acids. From germline, CDR1 is SEHNR and CDR2 FQNEAQ (reference sequence). The V gene lost 3 bases and the J gene lost 4 bases, with 9 bases spanning the gap. CDR3 region: CASSFSEIYGYTF. Here the CDR3 DNA reads TGTGCCAGCAGCTTTTCAGAGATCTATGGCTACACCTTC.

The rearrangement links TRBV19 to TRBJ2-3, with 10 nucleotides matching TRBD2. J gave up 5 bases and V 6 bases, and 8 bases lay outside the gene matches. CDR1 is LNHDA, CDR2 SQIVND, per germline (reference sequence). The CDR3 extends over 15 amino acids. The CDR3 loop is CASSVAGGGLDTQYF. The CDR3 bases are TGTGCCAGTAGCGTAGCGGGGGGTGGATTAGATACGCAGTATTTT.